A single sample gave rise to the 24 T cell receptor beta chains below, sequenced in a study of T cell changes during pregnancy in multiple sclerosis. Method: immunoSEQ multiplex PCR; TCRdb's copy keeps in-frame clones and lacks some. The data show some 49,000 clones, around 87% seen once. Sequencing was performed on peripheral blood, taken after pregnancy. These TCRs come from a female donor in good health, enrolled as a control in a pregnancy study.

The chain is built from TRBV29-1 and TRBJ2-2, with TRBD2 as a possible D gene (5 bases). The germline CDR1 and CDR2 sequences are SQVTM and ANQGSEA. CDR3 size: 12 residues. The V end lost 5 bases, the J end lost 6 bases, and 10 bases lay between the germline ends. CDR3 DNA: TGCAGCGTTATCCGGGAAGCCGGGGAGCTGTTTTTT. Amino acids: CSVIREAGELFF.

The rearrangement joins TRBV7-9 to TRBJ1-2; D unclear. This CDR3 is 14 amino acids long. The germline V gene has CDR1 SEHNR and CDR2 FQNEAQ (reference sequence). Trimming took off 5 bases at V and 3 bases at J, with 13 bases between the two ends. The CDR3 coding sequence is TGTGCCAGCAGCCAGACCGGGAAAGACTATGGCTACACCTTC. This codes for CASSQTGKDYGYTF.

CDR3 sequence: CASSLALTSGTQETQYF. CDR3 coding DNA: TGTGCCAGCAGCTTGGCTTTGACTAGCGGGACCCAAGAGACCCAGTACTTC. V and J are TRBV5-6 and TRBJ2-5; 11 bases are a match to TRBD2. The CDR3 has 17 amino acids. Per the germline V gene, CDR1 is SGHDT and CDR2 is YYEEEE. The J segment lost 1 base and the V segment lost 0 bases, leaving 5 bases of the junction unmatched.

The chain is built from TRBV5-1 and TRBJ2-2, with D tentatively TRBD2 (6 bases). V dropped 3 bases and J dropped 4 bases, with 10 bases sitting between them. The CDR3 sequence is 14 residues long. Germline values: CDR1 SGHRS, CDR2 YFSETQ. The CDR3 DNA sequence: TGCGCCAGCAGCTCGTTGGGGGGCACCGGGGAGCTGTTTTTT. As protein: CASSSLGGTGELFF.

The chain links TRBV29-1 to TRBJ2-6, with unresolved D. Germline assignment: CDR1 SQVTM and CDR2 ANQGSEA. V shed 1 base and J shed 0 bases, with 4 bases lying between them. The CDR3 contains 14 residues. CDR3 protein: CSVEASSGANVLTF. CDR3 bases: TGCAGCGTTGAAGCCAGCTCTGGGGCCAACGTCCTGACTTTC.

The gene calls are TRBV11-2 and TRBJ2-3; 11 nucleotides match TRBD2. Trimming at V came to 6 bases and at J to 8 bases, leaving 10 bases not matched to a gene. This CDR3 contains 15 residues. Germline CDR1 is SGHAT and CDR2 is FQNNGV. CDR3 region: CASSRLAGPGATQYF. The CDR3 nucleotides are TGTGCCAGCAGTCGACTAGCGGGACCGGGGGCTACGCAGTATTTT.

This clone was detected a few times. The rearrangement joins TRBV5-1 to TRBJ2-3; 8 bases fit TRBD2. Germline CDR1 SGHRS, CDR2 YFSETQ. This CDR3 comprises 17 residues. J lost 0 bases, V lost 6 bases, and 12 bases had no gene match. CDR3 region: CASTSLVAGTSTDTQYF. Here the CDR3 DNA reads TGCGCCAGCACCTCCTTAGTAGCGGGGACTAGCACAGATACGCAGTATTTT. Filled out from reference TRBV5-1 and TRBJ2-3, the complete variable domain reads KAGVTQTPRYLIKTRGQQVTLSCSPISGHRSVSWYQQTPGQGLQFLFEYFSETQRNKGNFPGRFSGRQFSNSRSEMNVSTLELGDSALYLCASTSLVAGTSTDTQYFGPGTRLTVL.

This clone was observed once. The chain couples TRBV5-3 to TRBJ1-2; no clear D gene. TRBV5-3 is filed as an ORF, its function uncertain. This CDR3 comprises 14 residues. Between the trimmed V and J ends, which lost 4 bases and 8 bases, there was a span of 18 bases. The CDR3 sequence is CARSHTGLEKGYTF. The CDR3 region has the DNA TGTGCCAGAAGCCACACCGGGTTAGAGAAGGGCTACACCTTC.

CDR3 nucleotide sequence: TGTGCCAGCAGATCCACCGGGACAGGGAATCAGCCCCAGCATTTT. It specifies CASRSTGTGNQPQHF. The genes are TRBV27 and TRBJ1-5; 9 nucleotides agree with TRBD1. Trimming at V came to 6 bases and at J to 4 bases, leaving 7 bases not matched to a gene. The CDR3 totals 15 residues. Germline values: CDR1 MNHEY, CDR2 SMNVEV (reference sequence).

The chain is built from TRBV27 and TRBJ2-2, with D perhaps matching TRBD2 (5 bases). V was trimmed by 5 bases and J by 6 bases, leaving 22 bases between them. Germline-derived CDR1 and CDR2 are MNHEY and SMNVEV (reference sequence). This CDR3 has 17 residues. Written as DNA, the CDR3 is TGTGCCAGCAGTAGACTGACCCGCCAGGACTTCCCCGGGGAGCTGTTTTTT. Protein: CASSRLTRQDFPGELFF.

The V call is TRBV7-9, the J call TRBJ2-2; 9 bases align to TRBD1. V trimming: 5 bases; J trimming: 1 base; junction bases outside the gene matches: 5. Germline CDR1 is SEHNR and CDR2 is FQNEAQ (reference sequence). CDR3 length equals 16 residues. For the CDR3, the DNA is TGTGCCAGCAGCACACCGGACAGGGGGAACACCGGGGAGCTGTTTTTT. Translated: CASSTPDRGNTGELFF. The variable domain in full, with the rest retrieved from reference TRBV7-9 and TRBJ2-2, is DTGVSQNPRHKITKRGQNVTFRCDPISEHNRLYWYRQTLGQGPEFLTYFQNEAQLEKSRLLSDRFSAERPKGSFSTLEIQRTEQGDSAMYLCASSTPDRGNTGELFFGEGSRLTVL.

The gene calls are TRBV7-9 and TRBJ1-5; a possible D gene is TRBD1 (6 bases). Trimming stripped 5 bases from V and 7 bases from J, with 15 bases between. The CDR3 consists of 14 residues. Germline lookup yields CDR1 SEHNR and CDR2 FQNEAQ (reference sequence). DNA for the CDR3: TGTGCCAGCAGCCTGGGGGGGGCGAGGCAGCCCCAGCATTTT. It is translated as CASSLGGARQPQHF.

The gene calls are TRBV4-1 and TRBJ1-6; 11 bases match TRBD1. CDR3 length equals 14 residues. The V and J ends lost 3 bases and 9 bases, in that order; junction bases with no gene match: 1. CDR1 and CDR2 (germline): MGHRA, YSYEKL. The CDR3 spells CASSQGTGGSPLHF. CDR3 nucleotides: TGCGCCAGCAGCCAGGGGACAGGGGGTTCACCCCTCCACTTT.

This chain uses TRBV18 with TRBJ2-7, with a weak D call TRBD1 (7 bases). Trimming took 0 bases from V and 3 from J, leaving 12 bases between them. Germline CDR1 is KGHSH and CDR2 is LQKENI. CDR3 length equals 15 residues. In DNA, the CDR3 is TGTGCCAGCTCACCACCCAGGGGGGATTACTACGAGCAGTACTTC. Its translation: CASSPPRGDYYEQYF.

This rearrangement joins TRBV5-1 to TRBJ1-2; possibly TRBD1 for D (6 bases). The CDR3 spans 13 residues. From germline, CDR1 is SGHRS and CDR2 YFSETQ. The germline V and J ends were trimmed by 1 base and 7 bases, with 11 bases remaining between them. Here the CDR3 DNA reads TGCGCCAGCAGCTTGTTGGGGGCCGGTGGCTACACCTTC. It encodes CASSLLGAGGYTF.

Concerning this clone: An end of the junction differs from the germline gene, which may be a read error. CDR3 nucleotides: TGTGCCAGCTCCCCACTCGAGGCCTCCAAAAGAGGTTCACCCCTCCACTTT. It is translated as CASSPLEASKRGSPLHF. This chain joins TRBV18 and TRBJ1-6, with no clear D. This CDR3 region has 17 residues. Germline values: CDR1 KGHSH, CDR2 LQKENI.

The rearrangement links TRBV6-5 to TRBJ1-2, with D hard to call. Trimming cost V 0 bases and J 2 bases, with 7 bases left between them. CDR1 and CDR2 (germline): MNHEY, SVGAGI. The CDR3 is 14 residues long. This CDR3 reads CASSYSTGNYGYTF. In DNA form, the CDR3 reads TGTGCCAGCAGTTACTCGACGGGAAACTATGGCTACACCTTC.

This clone was recorded a few times. The chain carries TRBV7-2 and TRBJ1-5; D uncertain. CDR1 SGHTA and CDR2 FQGNSA come from the germline V gene. The CDR3 runs 15 residues. Trimming pared 2 bases from V and 2 bases from J, leaving 10 bases between. This chain's CDR3 is CASSLTVAGNQPQHF. The CDR3 nucleotides read TGTGCCAGCAGCTTAACCGTAGCAGGCAATCAGCCCCAGCATTTT.

This clone was seen a single time. V and J are TRBV18 and TRBJ1-4; 9 nucleotides match TRBD1. The CDR3 contains 13 residues. V lost 4 bases and J lost 7; bases outside the gene matches: 1. Germline CDR1 KGHSH, CDR2 LQKENI. The CDR3 nucleotides read TGTGCCAGCTCACGGGACAGGGCTGAAAAACTGTTTTTT. Translation: CASSRDRAEKLFF.

V gene TRBV7-9 combines with J gene TRBJ2-1; 7 bases agree with TRBD2. Unmatched junction bases numbered 12, after V lost 5 bases and J lost 5 bases. There are 16 residues in the CDR3. In germline, CDR1 is SEHNR, CDR2 FQNEAQ (reference sequence). The CDR3 here is CASSPRWLAVDNEQFF. CDR3 DNA: TGTGCCAGCAGCCCCCGGTGGCTAGCGGTCGACAATGAGCAGTTCTTC.

This sequence joins TRBV10-3 and TRBJ2-5, with D perhaps TRBD1 (5 bases). The CDR3 is 14 amino acids. The V end was cut by 8 bases, the J end by 1 base, with 14 bases between. Per the germline V gene, CDR1 is ENHRY and CDR2 is SYGVKD. The CDR3 region has the DNA TGTGCCATCTCCGCTAGGGGCAGCCAAGAGACCCAGTACTTC. Translation: CAISARGSQETQYF.

The genes are TRBV11-2 and TRBJ1-4; D is ambiguous. Germline lookup yields CDR1 SGHAT and CDR2 FQNNGV. This CDR3 is built from 16 residues. The V end was cut by 5 bases, the J end by 1 base, with 14 bases between. This CDR3 is CASSPTPARTNEKLFF. The CDR3, as DNA: TGTGCCAGCAGCCCAACGCCCGCGAGAACTAATGAAAAACTGTTTTTT.

The chain employs TRBV28 and TRBJ1-2, with D possibly TRBD1 on 6 matching bases. Trimming stripped 6 bases from V and 5 bases from J, with 16 bases between. The CDR3 consists of 14 residues. CDR1 and CDR2 from the germline V gene are MDHEN and SYDVKM. CDR3 in amino acids: CASSPFRTEYGYTF. In DNA, the CDR3 is TGTGCCAGCAGCCCTTTTAGGACAGAGTATGGCTACACCTTC.

The V call is TRBV9, the J call TRBJ1-2; a possible D gene is TRBD1 (5 bases). With 3 bases removed from V and 0 bases from J, the gap between germline ends came to 9 bases. CDR3 length: 14 amino acids. CDR1 is SGDLS, CDR2 YYNGEE, per germline. The CDR3 nucleotides read TGTGCCAGCAGCGCAGAGACAGCTAACTATGGCTACACCTTC. Translation gives CASSAETANYGYTF. The full variable domain, with the rest looked up from reference TRBV9 and TRBJ1-2, is DSGVTQTPKHLITATGQRVTLRCSPRSGDLSVYWYQQSLDQGLQFLIQYYNGEERAKGNILERFSAQQFPDLHSELNLSSLELGDSALYFCASSAETANYGYTFGSGTRLTVV.